This T cell receptor beta chain derives from a study of OX40 agonist ivuxolimab in advanced cancers. About the research overall: Patients were dosed intravenously with ivuxolimab at 0.01 to 10 mg/kg every 2 weeks. Study-level findings and limits: Normalized expansion of T-cell clones was also low for some nonresponders. Clonal expansion from baseline to week 6 occurred in both CD4+ and CD8+ T cells.

From germline, CDR1 is SGHRS and CDR2 YFSETQ. This CDR3 is 17 amino acids long. V was cut by 4 bases and J by 2 bases, with 20 bases left in between. TCRdb's table, derived via immunoSEQ multiplex PCR, lists solely in-frame clones and lacks some. The sample consists of 50,000 to 70,000 clones, 86% of them appearing once. About this clone itself: No antigen is known for it.

The rearrangement links TRBV5-1 to TRBJ2-3; TRBD2 might be the D (6 bases). Sequenced material: CD4+ or CD8+ T cells sorted from blood, taken in a trial of the OX40 agonist ivuxolimab. This sequence originates from an adult with an advanced solid tumor such as melanoma, head and neck, liver or kidney cancer. The CDR3 protein is CASSHSWGTSYTDTQYF. The CDR3 DNA reads as TGCGCCAGCAGCCATTCGTGGGGGACTTCTTACACAGATACGCAGTATTTT.